This TCR beta chain appears in the sequencing data of a study of CD4 and CD8 cells across lung adenocarcinoma regions. Localized lung adenocarcinoma, a non-small cell lung cancer, affected the donors. In its sample, this clonotype is medium-sized. The germline CDR1 and CDR2 sequences are MDHEN and SYDVKM. The V end was cut by 5 bases, the J end by 9 bases, with 14 bases between. CDR3 length: 13 residues. TCRdb called the PCR reads again in MiXCR, with one record for every CDR3 protein. The data hold 20,000 to 25,000 distinct CDR3 sequences, with around 50% observed a single time. The sequencing input was CD4+ T cells from the center of a lung tumor. The sequence derives from a male donor with lung adenocarcinoma. The CD4 and CD8 labels of this study may be unreliable. J is TRBJ2-1 and V is TRBV28, with D maybe TRBD2 (5 bases). Written as DNA, the CDR3 is TGTGCCAGCAGTCCCCTACTAGTTGGTGAGCAGTTCTTC. Amino acid sequence: CASSPLLVGEQFF.